This is a list of T cell receptor beta chains from one sample in a study of T cells after yellow fever vaccination. TCRdb called the 5' RACE reads again in MiXCR, with one record for every CDR3 protein. The sample yields hundreds of thousands of distinct CDR3 sequences, 8.5% to 10% seen once. Sequences were derived from CD4+ T cells sorted from PBMCs, sampled 5 days after the yellow fever booster vaccination. The receptors come from a young man who received the YFV17D yellow fever vaccine. Each CDR3 is given with its conserved first and last residue. A D gene is named only where the DNA matches it firmly. Size is stated for part of the rows, as once, few or many counts, or as a class when the clone is expanded.

>TRBJ2-1|TRBV20-1|.|.
TGCAGTGCCCGGATTTTATACAATGAGCAGTTCTTC
CSARILYNEQFF
>TRBJ2-2|TRBV29-1|few|TRBD1
TGCAGCGTTTTGACAGGGGCGCCCGGGGAGCTGTTTTTT
CSVLTGAPGELFF
>TRBJ2-2|TRBV4-1|many|.
TGCGCCAGCAGCCAAGATCAGTGGAGGGGGCGGCACGGGGAGCTGTTTTTT
CASSQDQWRGRHGELFF
>TRBJ2-2|TRBV6-2/TRBV6-3|.|TRBD1
TGTGCCAGCAGTCGACGGACAGGCCACCGGGAGCTGTTTTTT
CASSRRTGHRELFF
>TRBJ2-2|TRBV7-8|.|TRBD2
TGTGCCAGCAGCACGGGCCTAGCGGGGGGGAGCGTCGGGGAGCTGTTTTTT
CASSTGLAGGSVGELFF
>TRBJ2-5|TRBV12-3/TRBV12-4|.|TRBD2
TGTGCCAGCAGTTTAGAACTAGCGGGGGCAAAGACCCAGTACTTC
CASSLELAGAKTQYF
>TRBJ2-4|TRBV5-1|.|.
TGCGCCAGCACCCTAGGGGGGGTCAAAGCCAAAAACATTCAGTACTTC
CASTLGGVKAKNIQYF
>TRBJ2-3|TRBV20-1|few|.
TGCAGTGCTATCAGGGAATCGGATACGCAGTATTTT
CSAIRESDTQYF
>TRBJ2-2|TRBV30|few|.
TGTGCCTGGAGTGTATGGAGGGGGGGTCCCAACACCGGGGAGCTGTTTTTT
CAWSVWRGGPNTGELFF
>TRBJ2-3|TRBV9|few|TRBD2
TGTGCCAGCAGCGTAGATCAAGCGGGGGGCACAGATACGCAGTATTTT
CASSVDQAGGTDTQYF
>TRBJ2-1|TRBV6-4|many|TRBD2
TGTGCCAGCAGTCCGACTAGCGGGGGGTATTACAATGAGCAGTTCTTC
CASSPTSGGYYNEQFF
>TRBJ2-3|TRBV6-2/TRBV6-3|few|TRBD2
TGTGCCAGCAGGCGGACTAGCCCTGCGGATACGCAGTATTTT
CASRRTSPADTQYF
>TRBJ1-6|TRBV6-6|.|TRBD1
TGTGCCAGCAGTTACTCGGGACAGACATCACCCCTCCACTTT
CASSYSGQTSPLHF
>TRBJ1-1|TRBV3-1|.|.
TGTGCCAGCAGCCAAGCGAGCAGGTACGCGCCGAACACTGAAGCTTTCTTT
CASSQASRYAPNTEAFF
>TRBJ1-4|TRBV28|once|TRBD1
TGTGCCAGCAGAACTCGCGGGACAGGGTTTAATGAAAAACTGTTTTTT
CASRTRGTGFNEKLFF
>TRBJ1-3|TRBV9|.|.
TGTGCCAGCAGCGCGTTACAGGGTCCTGGAAACACCATATATTTT
CASSALQGPGNTIYF
>TRBJ1-2|TRBV15|few|.
TGTGCCACCAGCATCTCAGGGCTCTATGGCTACACCTTC
CATSISGLYGYTF
>TRBJ2-4|TRBV6-5|many|.
TGTGCCAGCAGGACGGAGGGGCTAGCCAAAAACATTCAGTACTTC
CASRTEGLAKNIQYF
>TRBJ1-1|TRBV4-1|.|TRBD1
TGCGCCAGCAGCCAACCCGACAGGGGGCGTAGGAACACTGAAGCTTTCTTT
CASSQPDRGRRNTEAFF
>TRBJ2-1|TRBV6-5|few|TRBD2
TGTGCCAGCAGTTACTCTCGCGGGGGGGCCTACGAGCAGTTCTTC
CASSYSRGGAYEQFF
>TRBJ1-1|TRBV5-6|few|.
TGTGCCAGCAGCCTCCCCGGTACAGGGTACATGAACACTGAAGCTTTCTTT
CASSLPGTGYMNTEAFF
>TRBJ1-1|TRBV29-1|.|.
TGCAGCGTTGAGGGACAACTGAACACTGAAGCTTTCTTT
CSVEGQLNTEAFF
>TRBJ1-5|TRBV7-9|few|TRBD1
TGTGCCAGCAGCTTAACAGGGGAGTGGCAGCCCCAGCATTTT
CASSLTGEWQPQHF
>TRBJ1-3|TRBV5-5|.|.
TGTGCCAGCAGCCCCAGCCTAGACAACGGAAACACCATATATTTT
CASSPSLDNGNTIYF
>TRBJ2-1|TRBV18|few|.
TGTGCCAGCTCAGGACGGGGGTCGGAGTTCTTC
CASSGRGSEFF
>TRBJ2-3|TRBV20-1|few|.
TGCAGTGAGCAGCGGTCCACAGATACGCAGTATTTT
CSEQRSTDTQYF
>TRBJ2-1|TRBV6-2/TRBV6-3|few|TRBD1
TGTGCCAGCAGTGCCGCGGACAGGGCAAAGCAGTTCTTC
CASSAADRAKQFF
>TRBJ2-3|TRBV9|.|.
TGTGCCAGCAGCGTAGCGGGAATTGGCGGGGCTAGCACAGATACGCAGTATTTT
CASSVAGIGGASTDTQYF
>TRBJ2-1|TRBV27|.|.
TGTGCCAGCAGTTTTAGGGCAGGGTACAATGAGCAGTTCTTC
CASSFRAGYNEQFF
>TRBJ1-1|TRBV5-5|.|TRBD1
TGTGCCAGCAGCTTACAGGGGATCGAAGCTTTCTTT
CASSLQGIEAFF
>TRBJ2-6|TRBV6-6|.|.
TGTGCCAGCACATCCACTGGGGCCAACGTCCTGACTTTC
CASTSTGANVLTF
>TRBJ1-3|TRBV20-1|few|TRBD1
TGCAGTGCATCGGGACAGGGTGTCGACACCATATATTTT
CSASGQGVDTIYF
>TRBJ2-6|TRBV4-3|few|.
TGCGCCAGCAGCCAAGATCCGGGCCCTGGGGCCAACGTCCTGACTTTC
CASSQDPGPGANVLTF
>TRBJ2-1|TRBV2|.|.
TGTGCCAGCAGTTACTCCGGGGCGAATGAGCAGTTCTTC
CASSYSGANEQFF
>TRBJ2-5|TRBV5-1|many|TRBD1
TGCGCCAGCAGCTTGGCTACAGGGGCTGGGGAGACCCAGTACTTC
CASSLATGAGETQYF
>TRBJ2-7|TRBV27|few|.
TGTGCCAGCAGTTCCAGTTTGAGCTCCTACGAGCAGTACTTC
CASSSSLSSYEQYF
>TRBJ1-6|TRBV7-3|few|.
TGTGCCAGCAGCTTGGAGGCGAGGGCGGGTTTCGGCTCACCCCTCCACTTT
CASSLEARAGFGSPLHF
>TRBJ2-3|TRBV7-2|.|TRBD1
TGTGCCAGCAGTCCACAGGGGATAGATACGCAGTATTTT
CASSPQGIDTQYF
>TRBJ1-3|TRBV20-1|few|TRBD1
TGCAGTGCCCCACAGGGGGCTGGAAACACCATATATTTT
CSAPQGAGNTIYF
>TRBJ2-3|TRBV4-3|.|TRBD2
TGCGCCAGCAGCCAAGAGGCGAGCGGGGGGAGGGATATGGTAGATACGCAGTATTTT
CASSQEASGGRDMVDTQYF
>TRBJ2-5|TRBV7-9|few|.
TGTGCCAGCAGCAGTTTCGCAGGGCAAGAGACCCAGTACTTC
CASSSFAGQETQYF
>TRBJ2-3|TRBV5-1|medium-sized|.
TGCGCCAGCAGCTTGGGGAGGGAAGACCGCACAGATACGCAGTATTTT
CASSLGREDRTDTQYF
>TRBJ2-7|TRBV5-1|.|TRBD1
TGCGCCAGCAGGGGACAGGGGCTTTCCTACGAGCAGTACTTC
CASRGQGLSYEQYF
>TRBJ1-3|TRBV9|.|.
TGTTCCAGCAGCGTAGCGGACAGACAGTCTGGAAACACCATATATTTT
CSSSVADRQSGNTIYF
>TRBJ1-1|TRBV12-3/TRBV12-4|few|.
TGTGCCAGCATTGAGGGCAGGGGGAACACTGAAGCTTTCTTT
CASIEGRGNTEAFF
>TRBJ2-5|TRBV20-1|few|TRBD2
TGCAGTGCTGTTTTAGCGGGGCCCTGGGAGACCCAGTACTTC
CSAVLAGPWETQYF
>TRBJ2-1|TRBV5-1|few|.
TGCGCCAGCAGCTTGGGCCAGCCTCATGAGCAGTTCTTC
CASSLGQPHEQFF
>TRBJ2-4|TRBV7-9|few|.
TGTGCCAGCAGCGGGGCTGACATTCAGTACTTC
CASSGADIQYF
>TRBJ1-6|TRBV6-2/TRBV6-3|few|TRBD1
TGTGCCAGCGGGACAGGGAAATACAATTCACCCCTCCACTTT
CASGTGKYNSPLHF
>TRBJ1-4|TRBV29-1|few|TRBD1
TGCAGCGTCAGGGGGCCAGGTGAAAAACTGTTTTTT
CSVRGPGEKLFF